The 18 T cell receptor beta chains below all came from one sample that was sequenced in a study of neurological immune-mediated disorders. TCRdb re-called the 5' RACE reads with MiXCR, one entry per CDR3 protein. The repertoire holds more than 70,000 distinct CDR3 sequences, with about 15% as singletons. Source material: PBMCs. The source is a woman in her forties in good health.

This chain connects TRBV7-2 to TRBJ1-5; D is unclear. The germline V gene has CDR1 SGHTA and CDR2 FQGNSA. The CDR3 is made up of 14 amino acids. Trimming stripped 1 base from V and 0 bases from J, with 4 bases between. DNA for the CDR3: TGTGCCAGCAGCTTAGTGTTTAGCAATCAGCCCCAGCATTTT. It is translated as CASSLVFSNQPQHF. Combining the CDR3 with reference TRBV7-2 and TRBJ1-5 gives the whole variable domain GAGVSQSPSNKVTEKGKDVELRCDPISGHTALYWYRQSLGQGLEFLIYFQGNSAPDKSGLPSDRFSAERTGGSVSTLTIQRTQQEDSAVYLCASSLVFSNQPQHFGDGTRLSIL.

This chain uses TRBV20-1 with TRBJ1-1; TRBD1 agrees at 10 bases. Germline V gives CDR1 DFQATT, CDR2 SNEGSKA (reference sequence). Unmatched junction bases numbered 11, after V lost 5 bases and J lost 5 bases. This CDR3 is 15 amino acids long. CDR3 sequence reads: CSAADRGYIGTEAFF. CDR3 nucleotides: TGCAGTGCTGCGGACAGGGGGTATATTGGGACTGAAGCTTTCTTT.

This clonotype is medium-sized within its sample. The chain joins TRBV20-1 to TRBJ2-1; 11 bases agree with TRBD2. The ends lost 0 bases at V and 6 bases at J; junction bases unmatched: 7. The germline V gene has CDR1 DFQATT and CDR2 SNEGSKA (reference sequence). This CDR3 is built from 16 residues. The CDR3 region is CSARDLTSGDTNEQFF. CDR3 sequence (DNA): TGCAGTGCTAGAGATCTGACTAGCGGGGATACCAATGAGCAGTTCTTC.

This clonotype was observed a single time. CDR3 region: CSVRAGDTQYF. The CDR3 DNA reads TGCAGTGTTAGGGCTGGGGATACGCAGTATTTT. The chain links TRBV20-1 to TRBJ2-3; D unclear. The germline V and J ends were trimmed by 7 bases and 6 bases, with 11 bases remaining between them. There are 11 residues in the CDR3. The germline CDR1 and CDR2 sequences are DFQATT and SNEGSKA (reference sequence).

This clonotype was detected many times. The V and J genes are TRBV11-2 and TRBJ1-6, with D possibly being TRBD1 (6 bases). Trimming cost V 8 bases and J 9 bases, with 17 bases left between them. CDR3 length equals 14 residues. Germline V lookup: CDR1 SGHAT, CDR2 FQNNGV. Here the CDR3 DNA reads TGTGCCAGCGGGTCGCAGGGGTTGGCTTCACCCCTCCACTTT. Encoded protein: CASGSQGLASPLHF.

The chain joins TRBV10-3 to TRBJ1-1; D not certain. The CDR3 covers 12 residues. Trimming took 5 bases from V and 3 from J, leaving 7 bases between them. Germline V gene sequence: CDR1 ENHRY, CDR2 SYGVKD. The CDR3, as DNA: TGTGCCATCAGTATGTGGGACACTGAAGCTTTCTTT. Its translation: CAISMWDTEAFF.

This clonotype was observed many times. For the CDR3, the DNA is TGTGCCAGCAGCTTGGGGGTTAGCTCCTATAATTCACCCCTCCACTTT. The encoded protein is CASSLGVSSYNSPLHF. V gene TRBV7-2 combines with J gene TRBJ1-6; possibly TRBD1 for D (5 bases). Germline-derived CDR1 and CDR2 are SGHTA and FQGNSA. Trimming removed 3 bases at V and 0 bases at J, with 9 bases between. CDR3 length: 16 residues. Using reference TRBV7-2 and TRBJ1-6 for the parts outside the CDR3, the full variable domain is GAGVSQSPSNKVTEKGKDVELRCDPISGHTALYWYRQSLGQGLEFLIYFQGNSAPDKSGLPSDRFSAERTGGSVSTLTIQRTQQEDSAVYLCASSLGVSSYNSPLHFGNGTRLTVT.

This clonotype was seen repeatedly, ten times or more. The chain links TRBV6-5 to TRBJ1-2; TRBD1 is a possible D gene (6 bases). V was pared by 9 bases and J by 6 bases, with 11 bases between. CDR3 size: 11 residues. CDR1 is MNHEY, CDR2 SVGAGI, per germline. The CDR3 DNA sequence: TGTGCCAGTACAGGGTCCGATGGCTACACCTTC. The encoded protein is CASTGSDGYTF.

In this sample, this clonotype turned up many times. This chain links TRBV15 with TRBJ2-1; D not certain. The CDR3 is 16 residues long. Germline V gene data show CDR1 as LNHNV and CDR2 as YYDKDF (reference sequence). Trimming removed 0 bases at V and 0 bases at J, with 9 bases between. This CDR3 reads CATSRDKGSSYNEQFF. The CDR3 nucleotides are TGTGCCACCAGCAGAGACAAGGGTTCCTCCTACAATGAGCAGTTCTTC.

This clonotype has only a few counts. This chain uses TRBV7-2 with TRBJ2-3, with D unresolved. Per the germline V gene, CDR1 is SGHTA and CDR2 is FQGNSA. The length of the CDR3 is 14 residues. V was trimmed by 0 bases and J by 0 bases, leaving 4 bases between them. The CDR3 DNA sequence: TGTGCCAGCAGCTTAGCCTCTAGCACAGATACGCAGTATTTT. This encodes CASSLASSTDTQYF. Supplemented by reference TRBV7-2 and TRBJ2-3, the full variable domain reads GAGVSQSPSNKVTEKGKDVELRCDPISGHTALYWYRQSLGQGLEFLIYFQGNSAPDKSGLPSDRFSAERTGGSVSTLTIQRTQQEDSAVYLCASSLASSTDTQYFGPGTRLTVL.

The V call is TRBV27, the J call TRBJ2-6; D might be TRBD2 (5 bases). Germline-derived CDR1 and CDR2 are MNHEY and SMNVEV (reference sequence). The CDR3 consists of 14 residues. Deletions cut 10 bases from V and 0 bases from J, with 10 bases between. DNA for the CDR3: TGTGCCACCTCGGGAATCTCTGGGGCCAACGTCCTGACTTTC. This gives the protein CATSGISGANVLTF.

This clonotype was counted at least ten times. DNA of the CDR3: TGTGCCAGCAGCCCGCGGGGAGCGGGGGTCACAGATACGCAGTATTTT. Residues: CASSPRGAGVTDTQYF. The chain recombines TRBV11-1 with TRBJ2-3, with TRBD2 matching over 8 bases. This CDR3 is built from 16 residues. With 5 bases clipped from V and 2 bases from J, the junction kept 9 bases outside the gene matches. Germline V gene data show CDR1 as SGHAT and CDR2 as FQDESV (reference sequence). Combining the CDR3 with reference TRBV11-1 and TRBJ2-3 gives the whole variable domain EAEVAQSPRYKITEKSQAVAFWCDPISGHATLYWYRQILGQGPELLVQFQDESVVDDSQLPKDRFSAERLKGVDSTLKIQPAELGDSAMYLCASSPRGAGVTDTQYFGPGTRLTVL.

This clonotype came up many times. In DNA, the CDR3 is TGCAGTGCTAGAGATGGGCTAGCGGGGTCTTACAATGAGCAGTTCTTC. It encodes CSARDGLAGSYNEQFF. J is TRBJ2-1 and V is TRBV20-1, with TRBD2 matching 9 bases. This CDR3 is built from 16 residues. CDR1 and CDR2 from the germline V gene are DFQATT and SNEGSKA (reference sequence). V lost 0 bases to trimming and J lost 4 bases; unmatched junction nucleotides: 7.

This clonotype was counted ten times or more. CDR3 DNA sequence: TGCGCCAGCAGCTGGACAGGGGGGGCCTACAATGAGCAGTTCTTC. This gives the protein CASSWTGGAYNEQFF. The chain has TRBV5-1 and TRBJ2-1, with TRBD1 matching 10 bases. V lost 3 bases to trimming and J lost 2 bases; unmatched junction nucleotides: 2. CDR1 SGHRS and CDR2 YFSETQ come from the germline V gene. This CDR3 contains 15 residues.

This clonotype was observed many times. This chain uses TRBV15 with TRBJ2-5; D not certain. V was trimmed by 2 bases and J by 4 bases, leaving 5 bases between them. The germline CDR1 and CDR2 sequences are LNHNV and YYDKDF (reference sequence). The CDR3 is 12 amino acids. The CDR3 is CATSRRLETQYF. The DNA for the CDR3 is TGTGCCACCAGCAGACGATTAGAGACCCAGTACTTC.

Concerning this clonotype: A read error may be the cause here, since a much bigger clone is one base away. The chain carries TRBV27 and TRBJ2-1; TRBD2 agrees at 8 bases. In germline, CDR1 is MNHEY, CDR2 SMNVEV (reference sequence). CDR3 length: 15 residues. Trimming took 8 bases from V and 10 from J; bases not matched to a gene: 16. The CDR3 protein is CASGPPGGAGLEQFF. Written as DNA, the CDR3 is TGTGCCAGCGGTCCACCCGGGGGGGCCGGATTGGAGCAGTTCTTC.

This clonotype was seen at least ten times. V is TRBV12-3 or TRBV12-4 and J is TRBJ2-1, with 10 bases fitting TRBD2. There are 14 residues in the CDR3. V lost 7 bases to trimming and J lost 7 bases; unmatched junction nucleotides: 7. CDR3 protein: CASTSGGAGNEQFF. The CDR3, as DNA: TGTGCCAGCACAAGCGGGGGGGCCGGGAATGAGCAGTTCTTC.

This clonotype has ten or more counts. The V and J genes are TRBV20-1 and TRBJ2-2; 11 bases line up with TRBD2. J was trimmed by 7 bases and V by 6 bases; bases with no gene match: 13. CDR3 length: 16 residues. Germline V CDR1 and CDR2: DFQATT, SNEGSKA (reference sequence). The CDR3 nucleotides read TGCAGTGCCAGGCCCCCTAGCGGGGGGCCGGGCGGGGAGCTGTTTTTT. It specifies CSARPPSGGPGGELFF.